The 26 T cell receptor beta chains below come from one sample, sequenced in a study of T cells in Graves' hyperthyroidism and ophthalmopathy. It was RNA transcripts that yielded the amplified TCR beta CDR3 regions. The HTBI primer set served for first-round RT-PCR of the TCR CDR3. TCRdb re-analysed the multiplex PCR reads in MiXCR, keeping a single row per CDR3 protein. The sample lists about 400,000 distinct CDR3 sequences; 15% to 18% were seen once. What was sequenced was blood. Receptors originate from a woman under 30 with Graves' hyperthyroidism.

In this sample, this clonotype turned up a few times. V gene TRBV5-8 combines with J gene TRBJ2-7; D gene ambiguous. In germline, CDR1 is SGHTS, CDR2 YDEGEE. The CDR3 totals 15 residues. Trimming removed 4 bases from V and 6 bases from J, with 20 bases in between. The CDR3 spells CASSPDGYLGREQYF. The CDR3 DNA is TGTGCCAGCAGCCCGGACGGATACCTTGGACGCGAGCAGTACTTC.

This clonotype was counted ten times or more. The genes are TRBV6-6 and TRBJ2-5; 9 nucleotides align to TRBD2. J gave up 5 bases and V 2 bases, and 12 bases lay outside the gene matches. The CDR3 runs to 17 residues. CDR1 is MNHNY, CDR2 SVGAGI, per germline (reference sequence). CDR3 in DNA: TGTGCCAGCAGTTACGCTGAAGGCGGGAGGGCATGGGAGACCCAGTACTTC. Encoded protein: CASSYAEGGRAWETQYF.

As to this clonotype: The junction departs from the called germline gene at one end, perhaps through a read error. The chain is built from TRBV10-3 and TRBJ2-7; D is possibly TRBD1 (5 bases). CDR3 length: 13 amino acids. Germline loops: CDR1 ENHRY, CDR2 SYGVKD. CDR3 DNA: TGTGCCAGCAGTATCGAGGACACGTACGAGCAGTACTTC. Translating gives CASSIEDTYEQYF.

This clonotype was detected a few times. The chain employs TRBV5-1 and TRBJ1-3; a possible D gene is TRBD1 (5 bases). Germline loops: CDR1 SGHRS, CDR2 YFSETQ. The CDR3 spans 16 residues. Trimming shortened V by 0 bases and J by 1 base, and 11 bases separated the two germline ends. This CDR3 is CASSLETGPSGNTIYF. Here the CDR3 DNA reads TGCGCCAGCAGCTTGGAGACGGGGCCTTCTGGAAACACCATATATTTT.

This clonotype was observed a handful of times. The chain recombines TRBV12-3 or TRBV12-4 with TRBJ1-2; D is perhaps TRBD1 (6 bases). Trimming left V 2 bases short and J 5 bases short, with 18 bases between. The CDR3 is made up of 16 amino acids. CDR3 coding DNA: TGTGCCAGCAGTTTATCCTATCTCGACAGGCGGTATGGCTACACCTTC. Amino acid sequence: CASSLSYLDRRYGYTF.

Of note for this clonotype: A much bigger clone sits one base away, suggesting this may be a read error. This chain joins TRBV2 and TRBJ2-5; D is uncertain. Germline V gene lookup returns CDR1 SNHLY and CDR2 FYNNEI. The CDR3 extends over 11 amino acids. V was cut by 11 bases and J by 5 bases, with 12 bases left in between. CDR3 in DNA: TGTGCCTGCCTTCTGCGGGAGACCCAGTACTTC. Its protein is CACLLRETQYF.

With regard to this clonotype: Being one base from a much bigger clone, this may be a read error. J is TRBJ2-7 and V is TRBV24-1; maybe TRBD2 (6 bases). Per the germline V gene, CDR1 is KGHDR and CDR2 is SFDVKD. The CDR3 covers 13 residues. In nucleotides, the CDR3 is TGTGCCACCGGTGATGTTAGCGGTTACGAGCAGTACTTC. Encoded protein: CATGDVSGYEQYF.

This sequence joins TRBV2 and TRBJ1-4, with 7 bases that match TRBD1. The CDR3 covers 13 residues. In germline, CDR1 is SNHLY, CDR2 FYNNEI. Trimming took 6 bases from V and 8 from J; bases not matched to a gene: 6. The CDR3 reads CASRRQGREKLFF. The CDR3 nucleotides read TGTGCCAGCAGGAGACAGGGACGGGAAAAACTGTTTTTT. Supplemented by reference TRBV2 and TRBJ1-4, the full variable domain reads EPEVTQTPSHQVTQMGQEVILRCVPISNHLYFYWYRQILGQKVEFLVSFYNNEISEKSEIFDDQFSVERPDGSNFTLKIRSTKLEDSAMYFCASRRQGREKLFFGSGTQLSVL.

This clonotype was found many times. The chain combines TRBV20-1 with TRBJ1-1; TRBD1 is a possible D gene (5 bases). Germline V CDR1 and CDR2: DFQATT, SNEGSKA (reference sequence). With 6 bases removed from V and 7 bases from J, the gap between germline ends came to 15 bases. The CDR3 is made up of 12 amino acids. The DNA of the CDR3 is TGCAGTGCCCTGGGGCGAACAGGTGAAGCTTTCTTT. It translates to CSALGRTGEAFF.

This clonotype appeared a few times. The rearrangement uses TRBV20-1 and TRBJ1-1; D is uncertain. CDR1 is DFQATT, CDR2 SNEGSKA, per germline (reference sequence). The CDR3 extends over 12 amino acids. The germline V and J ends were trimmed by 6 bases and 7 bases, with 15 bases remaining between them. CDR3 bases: TGCAGTGCCCCCCCACAAATGAATGAAGCTTTCTTT. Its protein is CSAPPQMNEAFF.

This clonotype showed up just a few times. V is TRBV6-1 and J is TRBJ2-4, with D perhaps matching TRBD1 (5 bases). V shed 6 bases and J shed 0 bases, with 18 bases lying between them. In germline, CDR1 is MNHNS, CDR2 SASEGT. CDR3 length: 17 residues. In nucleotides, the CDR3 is TGTGCCAGCAGCAGGGTCCCAGTTTTTAAAGCCAAAAACATTCAGTACTTC. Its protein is CASSRVPVFKAKNIQYF.

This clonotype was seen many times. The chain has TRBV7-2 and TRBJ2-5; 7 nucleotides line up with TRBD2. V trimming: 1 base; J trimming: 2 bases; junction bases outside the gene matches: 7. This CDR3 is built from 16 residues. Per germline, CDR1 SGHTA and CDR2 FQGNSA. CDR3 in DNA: TGTGCCAGCAGCTTAGTAGGGAGGGAGGGTCAAGAGACCCAGTACTTC. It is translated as CASSLVGREGQETQYF.

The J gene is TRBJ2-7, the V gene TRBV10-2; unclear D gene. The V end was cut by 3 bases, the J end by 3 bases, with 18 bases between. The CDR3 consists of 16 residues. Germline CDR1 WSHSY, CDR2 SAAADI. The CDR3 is CASSDPRPEHLYEQYF. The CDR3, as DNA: TGCGCCAGCAGTGACCCCAGGCCCGAACATCTCTACGAGCAGTACTTC.

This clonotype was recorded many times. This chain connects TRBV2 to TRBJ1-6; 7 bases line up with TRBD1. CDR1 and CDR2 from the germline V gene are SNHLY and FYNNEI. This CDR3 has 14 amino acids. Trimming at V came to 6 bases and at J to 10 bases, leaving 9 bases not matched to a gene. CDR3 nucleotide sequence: TGTGCCAGCAGCAAGGGGGCAGATCGATCACCCCTCCACTTT. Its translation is CASSKGADRSPLHF.

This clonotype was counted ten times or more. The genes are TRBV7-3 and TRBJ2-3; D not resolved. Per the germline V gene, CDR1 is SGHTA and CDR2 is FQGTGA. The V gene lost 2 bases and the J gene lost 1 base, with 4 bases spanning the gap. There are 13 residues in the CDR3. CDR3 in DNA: TGTGCCAGCAGCTTATGGGGCACAGATACGCAGTATTTT. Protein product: CASSLWGTDTQYF.

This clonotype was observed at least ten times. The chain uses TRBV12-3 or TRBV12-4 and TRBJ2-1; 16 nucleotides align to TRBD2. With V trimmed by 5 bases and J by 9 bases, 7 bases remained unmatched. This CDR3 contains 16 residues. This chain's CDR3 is CASSLGTSGRVFEQFF. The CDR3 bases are TGTGCCAGCAGTCTAGGGACTAGCGGGAGGGTTTTTGAGCAGTTCTTC.

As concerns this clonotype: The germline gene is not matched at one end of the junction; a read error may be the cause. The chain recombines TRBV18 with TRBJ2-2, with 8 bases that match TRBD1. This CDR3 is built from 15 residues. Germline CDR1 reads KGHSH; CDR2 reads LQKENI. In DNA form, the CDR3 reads TGTGCCAGCTCGGCCGGGACAGGATTTACCGGGGAGCCGTTTTTT. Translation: CASSAGTGFTGEPFF.

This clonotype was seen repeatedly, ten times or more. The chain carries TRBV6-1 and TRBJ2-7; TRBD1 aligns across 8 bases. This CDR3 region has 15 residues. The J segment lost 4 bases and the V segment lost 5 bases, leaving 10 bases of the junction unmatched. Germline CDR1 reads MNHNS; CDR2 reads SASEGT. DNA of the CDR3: TGTGCCAGCAGTTCCTCGGACAGGGCGGTGTACGAGCAGTACTTC. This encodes CASSSSDRAVYEQYF.

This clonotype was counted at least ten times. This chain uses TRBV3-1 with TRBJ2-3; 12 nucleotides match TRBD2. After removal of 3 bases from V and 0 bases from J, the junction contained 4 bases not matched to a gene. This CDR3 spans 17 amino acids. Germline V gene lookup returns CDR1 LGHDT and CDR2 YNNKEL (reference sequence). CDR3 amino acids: CASSHRTSGTSTDTQYF. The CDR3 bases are TGTGCCAGCAGCCACCGGACTAGCGGGACCAGCACAGATACGCAGTATTTT.

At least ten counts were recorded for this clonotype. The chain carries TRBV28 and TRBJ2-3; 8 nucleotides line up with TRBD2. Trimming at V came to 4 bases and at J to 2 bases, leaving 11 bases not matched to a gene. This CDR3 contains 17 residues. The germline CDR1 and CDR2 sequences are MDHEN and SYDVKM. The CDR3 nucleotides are TGTGCCAGCAGTTCCCCTTCGGCTAGCGGGTACACAGATACGCAGTATTTT. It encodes CASSSPSASGYTDTQYF.

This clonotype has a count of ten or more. In nucleotides, the CDR3 is TGTGCTAGTGCCTCACAGGGGGGTCAGCCCCAGCATTTT. The encoded protein is CASASQGGQPQHF. V usage is TRBV12-5 and J usage is TRBJ1-5, with 8 bases that match TRBD1. In germline, CDR1 is LGHNT, CDR2 FRNRAP. The CDR3 spans 13 residues. Losses at the gene ends were 7 bases for V and 6 bases for J; bases not matched to a gene: 5.

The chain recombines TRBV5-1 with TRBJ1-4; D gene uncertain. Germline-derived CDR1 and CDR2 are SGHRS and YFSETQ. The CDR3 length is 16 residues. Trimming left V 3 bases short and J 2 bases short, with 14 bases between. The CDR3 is CASSYRGARTNEKLFF. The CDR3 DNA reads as TGCGCCAGCAGCTATCGGGGAGCGAGGACTAATGAAAAACTGTTTTTT.

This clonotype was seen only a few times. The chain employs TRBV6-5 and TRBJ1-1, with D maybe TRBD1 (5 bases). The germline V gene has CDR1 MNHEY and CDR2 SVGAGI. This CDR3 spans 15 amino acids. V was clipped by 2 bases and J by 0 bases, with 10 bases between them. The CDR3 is CASSYRQGLNTEAFF. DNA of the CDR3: TGTGCCAGCAGTTACAGGCAGGGACTGAACACTGAAGCTTTCTTT.

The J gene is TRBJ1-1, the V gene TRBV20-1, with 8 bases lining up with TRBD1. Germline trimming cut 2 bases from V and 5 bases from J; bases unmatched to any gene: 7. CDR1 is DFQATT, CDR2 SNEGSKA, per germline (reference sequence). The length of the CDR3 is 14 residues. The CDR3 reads CSARTQGAGTEAFF. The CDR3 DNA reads TGCAGTGCTAGAACCCAGGGGGCAGGAACTGAAGCTTTCTTT.

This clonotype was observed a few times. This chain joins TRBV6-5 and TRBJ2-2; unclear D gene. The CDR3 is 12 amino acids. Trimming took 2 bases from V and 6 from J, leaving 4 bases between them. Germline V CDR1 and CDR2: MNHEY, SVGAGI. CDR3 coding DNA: TGTGCCAGCAGTTACGGTCCCGGGGAGCTGTTTTTT. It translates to CASSYGPGELFF.

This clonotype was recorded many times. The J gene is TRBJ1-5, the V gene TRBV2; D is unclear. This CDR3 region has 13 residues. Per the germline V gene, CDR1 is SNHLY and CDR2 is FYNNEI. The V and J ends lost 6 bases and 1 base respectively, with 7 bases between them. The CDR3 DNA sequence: TGTGCCAGCAGACAGCTGAGCAATCAGCCCCAGCATTTT. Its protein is CASRQLSNQPQHF.